The entry that follows covers one TCR beta chain sequence. Its antigen is not known. The V gene's germline CDR1 is SNHLY and CDR2 FYNNEI. V was cut by 10 bases and J by 5 bases, with 15 bases left in between. The CDR3 covers 12 residues. The sample comes from a study of T cell repertoires in cytomegalovirus infection. On the study more broadly: Recently identified HLA-C-restricted CMV epitopes were used, and well-studied HLA-B-restricted CMV epitopes were used as well. Public TCR beta signature analysis indicated the presence of both CMV infection and matching HLA type.

TCRdb processed the reads anew with MiXCR; each CDR3 protein has one entry. This table holds hundreds of thousands of distinct CDR3 sequences, roughly a third found once. Points from the study as a whole: Accumulated public TCR beta family frequency recognized individuals carrying CMV together with the relevant HLA. The ex vivo response was dominated by HLA-C-restricted CMV-specific TCR beta clonotypes.

This TCR derives from a human donor in good health (CMV status not recorded). Some clones in this sample may be carry-over from other donors' samples. The source was cultured PBMCs, collected from culture after CMV antigen stimulation. The rearrangement joins TRBV2 to TRBJ2-7, with D perhaps given as TRBD1 or TRBD2 (5 bases each). The CDR3 region is CATGAGSDEQYF. The CDR3 DNA is TGTGCCACCGGGGCAGGGTCCGACGAGCAGTACTTC.